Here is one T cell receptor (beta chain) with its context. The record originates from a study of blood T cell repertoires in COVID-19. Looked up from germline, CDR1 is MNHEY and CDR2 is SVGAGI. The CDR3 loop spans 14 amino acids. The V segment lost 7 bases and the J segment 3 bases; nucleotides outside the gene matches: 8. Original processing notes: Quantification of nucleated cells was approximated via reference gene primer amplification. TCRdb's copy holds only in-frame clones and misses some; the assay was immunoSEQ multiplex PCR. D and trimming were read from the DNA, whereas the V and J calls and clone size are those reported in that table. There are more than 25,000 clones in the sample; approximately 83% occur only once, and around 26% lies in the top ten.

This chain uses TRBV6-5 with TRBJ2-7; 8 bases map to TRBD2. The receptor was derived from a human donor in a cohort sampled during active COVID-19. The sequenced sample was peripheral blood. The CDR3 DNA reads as TGTGCCAGCACATCGGGACTAGAACACTACGAGCAGTACTTC. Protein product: CASTSGLEHYEQYF.